The clone carrying this T cell receptor (beta chain) was observed a handful of times. The antigen is undetermined. TCRdb's table, derived via immunoSEQ multiplex PCR, lists solely in-frame clones and lacks some. Here the sample spans 5,500 to 8,000 clones, roughly 73% being singletons. The source of the sample is a study of chemoradiotherapy in HPV16-positive cancers. V lost 3 bases, J lost 2 bases, and 11 bases lay in between. The CDR3 runs to 15 residues. CDR1 WNHNN and CDR2 SYGVQD come from the germline V gene (reference sequence). Study-wide results and caveats: In HPV16-positive patients, HPV-responsive T-cell expansion tracked better recurrence-free survival. Candidate HPV-specific clones and E7-related TCR motifs grew in tumor during treatment.

The TCR sequence derives from a human donor with HPV-associated anogenital cancer. The sample was acquired from a patient who underwent chemoradiotherapy. The chain has TRBV10-1 and TRBJ1-5; D is perhaps TRBD1 (5 bases). The CDR3 loop is CASSEKGLGNQPQHF. Written as DNA, the CDR3 is TGCGCCAGCAGTGAAAAGGGGTTGGGCAATCAGCCCCAGCATTTT.